What follows describes a single TCR beta chain. The antigen is unknown. Among the donors, all were healthy bone marrow donors. This entry comes from a study of cytomegalovirus exposure and HLA in healthy donors. Whole-study findings and limits: A likely sequencing artifact accounted for one observed cluster of highly shared sequence variants.

Use of 60 Vbeta and 13 Jbeta primers characterized the PCR. Only in-frame clones appear in the TCRdb table, and some are missing; sequencing was by immunoSEQ multiplex PCR. The table has some 95,000 clones, approximately 81% seen once. The CDR3 sequence is 16 residues long. V was shortened by 2 bases and J by 1 base, with 12 bases between the two germline ends. Germline CDR1 reads SGHRS; CDR2 reads YFSETQ. The origin of this receptor is a woman in her thirties or forties in good health and CMV-seropositive. Sequencing was done on a sample of PBMCs. The V gene is TRBV5-1, the J gene TRBJ2-2, with TRBD1 as a possible D gene (6 bases). Here the CDR3 DNA reads TGCGCCAGCAGCTTACAGGGAGCGAAGAACACCGGGGAGCTGTTTTTT. Residues: CASSLQGAKNTGELFF.